A single T cell receptor (beta chain) is shown here with its context. Its antigen remains unknown. All the people who gave samples were healthy bone marrow donors. Unmatched junction bases numbered 7, after V lost 4 bases and J lost 4 bases. The CDR3 loop spans 14 amino acids. Germline CDR1 and CDR2: SGHRS and YFSETQ. This specimen comes from a study of cytomegalovirus exposure and HLA in healthy donors. Overall study results and limits: Later work found that TCR association rates differed between HLA loci; DRB1 had the most and HLA-C the fewest. Among TCR beta chains of equal frequency, HLA-associated ones were more clonally expanded in a later analysis. Cytomegalovirus-associated status was assigned to 150 or so TCR beta chains.

PCR used 60 Vbeta primers and 13 Jbeta primers. Some clones are missing from TCRdb's copy, which holds only in-frame ones; the method was immunoSEQ multiplex PCR. This table holds fewer than 150,000 clones, less than 20% found once. The sample consisted of PBMCs. The chain employs TRBV5-1 and TRBJ2-5; the match to TRBD1 covers 7 bases. This TCR derives from a woman aged 18-29 years in good health and CMV-seronegative. The CDR3 here is CASSMTGSGETQYF. The CDR3 coding sequence is TGCGCCAGCAGCATGACAGGGAGTGGAGAGACCCAGTACTTC.